Shown below are 13 T cell receptor beta chains from a single sample sequenced in a study of blood T cell repertoires in COVID-19. TCRdb's table, derived via immunoSEQ multiplex PCR, lists solely in-frame clones and lacks some. The sample has fewer than 200,000 clones; approximately 89% are singletons. Specimen: peripheral blood. The receptors were gathered from a man aged 40-55 years with active or convalescent COVID-19.

The V and J genes are TRBV5-6 and TRBJ2-2; D might be TRBD1 (5 bases). The length of the CDR3 is 16 residues. V lost 1 base, J lost 2 bases, and 12 bases lay in between. CDR1 and CDR2 (germline): SGHDT, YYEEEE. The CDR3 sequence: CASSLSATDNTGELFF. CDR3 bases: TGTGCCAGCAGCTTGAGCGCGACAGATAACACCGGGGAGCTGTTTTTT.

The rearrangement links TRBV5-1 to TRBJ2-3; TRBD1 matches 7 bases. There are 15 residues in the CDR3. With V trimmed by 5 bases and J by 3 bases, 9 bases remained unmatched. Germline CDR1 SGHRS, CDR2 YFSETQ. Written as DNA, the CDR3 is TGCGCCAGCAGTCCCGGACAGGCGTTTACAGATACGCAGTATTTT. Protein product: CASSPGQAFTDTQYF. Supplemented by reference TRBV5-1 and TRBJ2-3, the full variable domain reads KAGVTQTPRYLIKTRGQQVTLSCSPISGHRSVSWYQQTPGQGLQFLFEYFSETQRNKGNFPGRFSGRQFSNSRSEMNVSTLELGDSALYLCASSPGQAFTDTQYFGPGTRLTVL.

V and J are TRBV29-1 and TRBJ1-1; D might be TRBD1 (6 bases). The CDR3 has 13 amino acids. Deletions cut 6 bases from V and 6 bases from J, with 17 bases between. The germline V gene has CDR1 SQVTM and CDR2 ANQGSEA. The CDR3 bases are TGCAGCGTCTCACGGGACACTCTGGCTGAAGCTTTCTTT. Its translation is CSVSRDTLAEAFF.

V usage is TRBV7-2 and J usage is TRBJ2-5; D is possibly TRBD2 (6 bases). CDR1 and CDR2 (germline): SGHTA, FQGNSA. The V end lost 6 bases, the J end lost 1 base, and 9 bases lay between the germline ends. CDR3 length: 13 amino acids. The CDR3: CASRRDFQETQYF. For the CDR3, the DNA is TGTGCCAGCAGACGGGACTTCCAAGAGACCCAGTACTTC.

The chain joins TRBV7-2 to TRBJ2-3, with unresolved D. The V gene lost 5 bases and the J gene lost 0 bases, with 15 bases spanning the gap. The CDR3 extends over 16 amino acids. Germline values: CDR1 SGHTA, CDR2 FQGNSA. The CDR3 DNA follows: TGTGCCAGCAGCCTACTGACAACCCAGAGCACAGATACGCAGTATTTT. Its translation: CASSLLTTQSTDTQYF.

This clone was counted at least ten times. This rearrangement joins TRBV2 to TRBJ2-5, with 7 positions matching TRBD1. Germline CDR1 is SNHLY and CDR2 is FYNNEI. V lost 5 bases to trimming and J lost 5 bases; unmatched junction nucleotides: 8. The CDR3 has 14 amino acids. The CDR3 sequence: CASSSDRAMETQYF. CDR3 nucleotide sequence: TGTGCCAGCAGTTCTGACAGGGCAATGGAGACCCAGTACTTC.

The chain combines TRBV6-2 or TRBV6-3 with TRBJ2-3; D possibly corresponds to TRBD2 (6 bases). The CDR3 loop spans 17 amino acids. With 6 bases removed from V and 6 bases from J, the gap between germline ends came to 25 bases. Germline CDR1 is MNHEY and CDR2 is SVGEGT. CDR3 loop: CASSPPAGAAFTDTQYF. CDR3 bases: TGTGCCAGCAGCCCTCCAGCGGGCGCGGCTTTCACCGATACGCAGTATTTT.

The chain joins TRBV11-2 to TRBJ1-1, with D tentatively TRBD1 (5 bases). CDR3 length: 15 amino acids. Germline CDR1 and CDR2: SGHAT and FQNNGV. Trimming removed 5 bases at V and 8 bases at J, with 21 bases between. The CDR3 DNA is TGTGCCAGCAGCCGTGACACCCCTGGGGCCGTGGAAGCTTTCTTT. It yields the protein CASSRDTPGAVEAFF.

This chain connects TRBV9 to TRBJ2-3; 9 bases are shared with TRBD2. Germline loops: CDR1 SGDLS, CDR2 YYNGEE. The CDR3 has 15 amino acids. The V gene end was trimmed by 4 bases and the J gene end by 9 bases; junction bases not matched to a gene: 12. The chain's CDR3 is CASSPTGAGGLTQYF. CDR3 DNA: TGTGCCAGCAGCCCCACCGGCGCGGGGGGGCTGACGCAGTATTTT.

The chain carries TRBV30 and TRBJ1-1; D gene uncertain. The V gene lost 8 bases and the J gene lost 4 bases, with 17 bases spanning the gap. The CDR3 has 13 amino acids. From germline, CDR1 is GTSNPN and CDR2 SVGIG (reference sequence). The CDR3 region has the DNA TGTGCCCGTTCAAAGAGGGAGGGCACTGAAGCTTTCTTT. It yields the protein CARSKREGTEAFF.

This chain links TRBV19 with TRBJ2-7, with D tentatively TRBD2 (6 bases). The germline CDR1 and CDR2 sequences are LNHDA and SQIVND (reference sequence). The CDR3 runs to 12 residues. V was pared by 7 bases and J by 6 bases, with 13 bases between. CDR3 in amino acids: CASTGNGGEQYF. CDR3 DNA: TGTGCCAGTACCGGAAACGGGGGCGAGCAGTACTTC.

This clone was recorded once. The chain joins TRBV30 to TRBJ1-5; D remains unclear. In germline, CDR1 is GTSNPN, CDR2 SVGIG (reference sequence). CDR3 length: 13 residues. With 5 bases removed from V and 1 base from J, the gap between germline ends came to 9 bases. CDR3 bases: TGTGCCTGGTCGGAGAGGAGCAATCAGCCCCAGCATTTT. Encoded protein: CAWSERSNQPQHF.

The chain has TRBV19 and TRBJ1-6; D might be TRBD1 (6 bases). V was clipped by 5 bases and J by 4 bases, with 12 bases between them. Germline lookup yields CDR1 LNHDA and CDR2 SQIVND (reference sequence). The CDR3 runs to 15 residues. The CDR3 protein is CASSGGGPYNSPLHF. The CDR3, as DNA: TGTGCCAGTAGTGGTGGGGGCCCGTATAATTCACCCCTCCACTTT.